This T cell receptor (beta chain) was recovered during a study of CD8+ T cells in alopecia areata. Study findings and constraints: Alopecia totalis/universalis scalp especially showed more expanded CD8+ clones than normal scalp.

The authors extracted RNA and reverse transcribed it into cDNA as the sequencing template. The table came from immunoSEQ multiplex PCR; TCRdb's copy has only in-frame clones and leaves some out. The sample includes 95,000 to 120,000 clones, roughly three fifths of them seen just once. The CDR3 is 13 residues long. Deletions cut 1 base from V and 6 bases from J, with 9 bases between. The germline V gene encodes CDR1 LGHNA and CDR2 YNFKEQ. Treatment denoted: oral pan-JAK inhibitor, 5-10 mg twice daily. This clone was observed a handful of times. Its target is not known. This specimen consisted of CD4+ T cells sorted from blood, obtained at week 24, from a patient treated with tofacitinib. V usage is TRBV4-2 and J usage is TRBJ1-1, with D unclear. The receptor was derived from a human donor with alopecia areata. The CDR3 DNA is TGTGCCAGCAGCCAAGCCACCGGGGCTGAAGCTTTCTTT. Translating gives CASSQATGAEAFF.